What follows are 5 T cell receptor beta chains derived from one specimen sequenced in a study of T-cell memory formation after mild COVID-19. TCRdb re-called the 5' RACE reads with MiXCR, one entry per CDR3 protein. The data contain 350,000 to 400,000 distinct CDR3 sequences, under 25% of them singletons. The specimen sequenced was PBMCs or a T cell subset sorted from them (not recorded which). These receptors came from an adult woman who had mild COVID-19 (a few samples of this study predate the infection). Cell type and time point are not known.

There are a few counts of this clonotype. V usage is TRBV6-5 and J usage is TRBJ2-3; 10 bases fit TRBD2. The ends lost 2 bases at V and 0 bases at J; junction bases unmatched: 8. Germline V gene sequence: CDR1 MNHEY, CDR2 SVGAGI. The CDR3 has 18 amino acids. CDR3 amino acids: CASSYGASGGTSTDTQYF. CDR3 coding DNA: TGTGCCAGCAGTTACGGAGCTAGCGGGGGAACTAGCACAGATACGCAGTATTTT.

This chain links TRBV7-6 with TRBJ2-7, with 15 nucleotides matching TRBD2. V lost 4 bases, J lost 1 base, and 11 bases stayed unmatched. Germline-derived CDR1 and CDR2 are SGHVS and FNYEAQ. The CDR3 covers 19 residues. CDR3 sequence reads: CASSSPGLAGGPLSYEQYF. The CDR3 coding sequence is TGTGCCAGCAGCTCGCCGGGACTAGCGGGAGGACCTCTATCCTACGAGCAGTACTTC.

This chain links TRBV6-2 or TRBV6-3 with TRBJ2-7; 8 bases align to TRBD2. In germline, CDR1 is MNHEY, CDR2 SVGEGT. Trimming removed 10 bases from V and 4 bases from J; junction bases left unmatched: 12. The CDR3 consists of 14 residues. The CDR3 spells CATARGTRNYEQYF. The CDR3, as DNA: TGTGCCACCGCAAGGGGGACTAGGAATTACGAGCAGTACTTC.

This rearrangement joins TRBV7-6 to TRBJ1-1; unclear D gene. The CDR3 extends over 14 amino acids. Germline CDR1 reads SGHVS; CDR2 reads FNYEAQ. V was clipped by 5 bases and J by 0 bases, with 10 bases between them. The CDR3: CASSVTGMNTEAFF. CDR3 DNA sequence: TGTGCCAGCAGCGTCACCGGGATGAACACTGAAGCTTTCTTT.

This chain connects TRBV4-1 to TRBJ2-2; 8 bases line up with TRBD1. The CDR3 spans 14 residues. Trimming removed 10 bases from V and 6 bases from J; junction bases left unmatched: 10. Germline loops: CDR1 MGHRA, CDR2 YSYEKL. In DNA form, the CDR3 reads TGCGCCACGCAGGGGACAGGAGGTGCCGGGGAGCTGTTTTTT. Its translation: CATQGTGGAGELFF.